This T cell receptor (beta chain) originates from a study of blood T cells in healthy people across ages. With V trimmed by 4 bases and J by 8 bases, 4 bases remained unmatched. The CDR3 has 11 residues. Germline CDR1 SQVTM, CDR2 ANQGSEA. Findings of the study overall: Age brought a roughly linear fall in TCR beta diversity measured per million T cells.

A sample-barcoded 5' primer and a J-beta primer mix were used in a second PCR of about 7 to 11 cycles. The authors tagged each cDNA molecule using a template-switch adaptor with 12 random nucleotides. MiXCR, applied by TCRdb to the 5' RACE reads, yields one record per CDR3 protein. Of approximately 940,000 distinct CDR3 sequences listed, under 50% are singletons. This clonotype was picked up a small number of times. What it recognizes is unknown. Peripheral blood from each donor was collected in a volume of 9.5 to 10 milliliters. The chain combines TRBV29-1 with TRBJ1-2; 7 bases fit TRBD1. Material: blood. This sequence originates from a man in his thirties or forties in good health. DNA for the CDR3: TGCAGCGTTGGACAGGGCGGCGGCTACACCTTC. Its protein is CSVGQGGGYTF. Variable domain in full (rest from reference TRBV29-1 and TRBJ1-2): SAVISQKPSRDICQRGTSLTIQCQVDSQVTMMFWYRQQPGQSLTLIATANQGSEATYESGFVIDKFPISRPNLTFSTLTVSNMSPEDSSIYLCSVGQGGGYTFGSGTRLTVV.